Listed below are T cell receptor beta chains from one sample, sequenced in a study of T cell changes during pregnancy in multiple sclerosis. TCRdb's table, derived via immunoSEQ multiplex PCR, lists solely in-frame clones and lacks some. Among 50,000 or so clones, roughly 92% were seen once, and the ten largest hold about 0.37%. The specimen comprised CD4+ T cells from peripheral blood mononuclear cells, sampled before pregnancy. These receptors were taken from a female donor with multiple sclerosis, enrolled in a pregnancy study. The CDR3 runs from the conserved cysteine through the conserved F or W. D genes are given only for firm matches. Where a row states a size, it is once, few, many or the class of an expanded clone; other rows omit it.

D: .; V: TRBV27; J: TRBJ1-1; size: .; CDR3: CASSSGGRNAEAFF; DNA: TGTGCCAGCAGTTCCGGCGGGAGGAACGCTGAAGCTTTCTTT
D: .; V: TRBV7-2; J: TRBJ2-7; size: .; CDR3: CASSLGKGSRYEQYF; DNA: TGTGCCAGCAGCTTAGGGAAAGGGAGCCGGTACGAGCAGTACTTC
D: TRBD2; V: TRBV5-1; J: TRBJ2-1; size: .; CDR3: CASSPGLAASSYNEQFF; DNA: TGCGCCAGCAGCCCCGGACTAGCGGCTAGCTCCTACAATGAGCAGTTCTTC
D: TRBD1; V: TRBV30; J: TRBJ1-1; size: .; CDR3: CAWSGTGTGATEAFF; DNA: TGTGCCTGGAGTGGTACCGGGACAGGGGCCACTGAAGCTTTCTTT
D: .; V: TRBV28; J: TRBJ1-4; size: .; CDR3: CASRGGEKLFF; DNA: TGTGCCAGCAGGGGGGGGGAAAAACTGTTTTTT
D: TRBD1; V: TRBV5-8; J: TRBJ1-1; size: .; CDR3: CASSLYGTGVSNTEAFF; DNA: TGTGCCAGCAGCTTGTATGGGACAGGGGTCTCAAACACTGAAGCTTTCTTT
D: .; V: TRBV6-1; J: TRBJ1-5; size: .; CDR3: CASSEGGYNQPQHF; DNA: TGTGCCAGCAGTGAAGGGGGCTACAATCAGCCCCAGCATTTT
D: TRBD2; V: TRBV15; J: TRBJ2-1; size: .; CDR3: CATRRTSGVRVSYNEQFF; DNA: TGTGCCACCAGACGGACTAGCGGGGTTAGGGTCTCCTACAATGAGCAGTTCTTC
D: .; V: TRBV6-1; J: TRBJ1-5; size: once; CDR3: CASSGPKGGNQPQHF; DNA: TGTGCCAGCAGTGGGCCGAAAGGAGGCAATCAGCCCCAGCATTTT
D: .; V: TRBV11-2; J: TRBJ2-7; size: .; CDR3: CASSLGPPYEQYF; DNA: TGTGCCAGCAGCTTAGGGCCCCCCTACGAGCAGTACTTC
D: TRBD2; V: TRBV7-3; J: TRBJ2-7; size: .; CDR3: CASSFSGGSEQYF; DNA: TGTGCCAGCAGCTTCTCGGGGGGTTCCGAGCAGTACTTC
D: TRBD1; V: TRBV18; J: TRBJ1-5; size: .; CDR3: CASSPIATGGGNQPQHF; DNA: TGTGCCAGCTCACCAATAGCGACAGGGGGAGGCAATCAGCCCCAGCATTTT
D: .; V: TRBV5-1; J: TRBJ2-1; size: .; CDR3: CASSSGNEQFF; DNA: TGCGCCAGCAGCTCAGGGAATGAGCAGTTCTTC
D: TRBD1; V: TRBV4-2; J: TRBJ2-1; size: .; CDR3: CASSQGQPGQGNEQFF; DNA: TGTGCCAGCAGCCAAGGACAGCCGGGACAGGGCAATGAGCAGTTCTTC
D: .; V: TRBV2; J: TRBJ1-1; size: .; CDR3: CASSGGAWGTEAFF; DNA: TGTGCCAGCAGTGGCGGGGCCTGGGGCACTGAAGCTTTCTTT
D: .; V: TRBV18; J: TRBJ1-1; size: few; CDR3: CASSLQENTEAFF; DNA: TGTGCCAGCTCATTACAGGAGAACACTGAAGCTTTCTTT
D: TRBD1; V: TRBV12-5; J: TRBJ2-3; size: .; CDR3: CASGLVLDRDRTHTQYF; DNA: TGTGCTAGTGGTTTGGTACTGGACAGGGACCGTACTCATACGCAGTATTTT
D: .; V: TRBV2; J: TRBJ2-3; size: .; CDR3: CASSEGQGTDTQYF; DNA: TGTGCCAGCAGTGAGGGGCAGGGCACAGATACGCAGTATTTT
D: TRBD1; V: TRBV19; J: TRBJ1-5; size: .; CDR3: CASKGDRGSNQPQHF; DNA: TGTGCCAGTAAGGGGGACAGGGGAAGCAATCAGCCCCAGCATTTT
D: TRBD1; V: TRBV5-4; J: TRBJ2-7; size: once; CDR3: CASSLGQGPYEQYF; DNA: TGTGCCAGCAGCCTGGGACAGGGTCCCTACGAGCAGTACTTC
D: .; V: TRBV28; J: TRBJ1-2; size: .; CDR3: CASSLSRDGYGYTF; DNA: TGTGCCAGCAGTTTGAGCAGGGATGGTTATGGCTACACCTTC
D: .; V: TRBV5-1; J: TRBJ1-2; size: .; CDR3: CASSRGTTYTF; DNA: TGCGCCAGCAGCCGAGGGACAACCTACACCTTC
D: TRBD1; V: TRBV28; J: TRBJ2-3; size: .; CDR3: CASSSLPGQESTDTQYF; DNA: TGTGCCAGCAGTTCCCTTCCGGGACAGGAGTCCACAGATACGCAGTATTTT
D: TRBD1; V: TRBV30; J: TRBJ1-6; size: .; CDR3: CAWDRVNSPLHF; DNA: TGTGCCTGGGACAGGGTAAATTCACCCCTCCACTTT
D: .; V: TRBV5-1; J: TRBJ1-4; size: .; CDR3: CASSLGGGYNEKLFF; DNA: TGCGCCAGCAGCTTAGGCGGGGGCTATAATGAAAAACTGTTTTTT
D: TRBD1; V: TRBV18; J: TRBJ2-3; size: .; CDR3: CASSLPGQGATDTQYF; DNA: TGTGCCAGCTCACTCCCGGGACAGGGGGCCACAGATACGCAGTATTTT
D: .; V: TRBV18; J: TRBJ2-1; size: .; CDR3: CASSPGTRVGNEQFF; DNA: TGTGCCAGCTCACCAGGAACTAGGGTGGGCAATGAGCAGTTCTTC
D: TRBD2; V: TRBV4-2; J: TRBJ2-1; size: .; CDR3: CASSPLTSGSGNEQFF; DNA: TGTGCCAGCAGCCCACTGACTAGCGGGAGCGGCAATGAGCAGTTCTTC
D: .; V: TRBV27; J: TRBJ2-2; size: .; CDR3: CASSRETGWGGELFF; DNA: TGTGCCAGCAGTCGGGAGACAGGGTGGGGCGGGGAGCTGTTTTTT
D: .; V: TRBV7-3; J: TRBJ2-3; size: .; CDR3: CASSLIGGTTTDTQYF; DNA: TGTGCCAGCAGCTTAATAGGCGGGACCACAACAGATACGCAGTATTTT
D: .; V: TRBV19; J: TRBJ1-1; size: .; CDR3: CASSAYPLISNTEAFF; DNA: TGTGCCAGTAGTGCCTACCCATTAATCTCGAACACTGAAGCTTTCTTT
D: .; V: TRBV6-4; J: TRBJ2-1; size: .; CDR3: CASSDRRRSFNEQFF; DNA: TGTGCCAGCAGTGACCGGCGGAGATCTTTCAATGAGCAGTTCTTC
D: .; V: TRBV6-5; J: TRBJ1-1; size: once; CDR3: CASSYGLSRGAFF; DNA: TGTGCCAGCAGTTACGGTCTCTCCAGAGGGGCTTTCTTT
D: .; V: TRBV7-9; J: TRBJ1-1; size: once; CDR3: CASSHDREAFF; DNA: TGTGCCAGCAGCCACGACAGGGAAGCTTTCTTT
D: TRBD2; V: TRBV5-6; J: TRBJ2-1; size: once; CDR3: CASSRTSGYNEQFF; DNA: TGTGCCAGCAGCCGGACTAGCGGGTACAATGAGCAGTTCTTC
D: TRBD2; V: TRBV30; J: TRBJ2-3; size: .; CDR3: CAWTLVAGVTDTQYF; DNA: TGTGCCTGGACTCTCGTAGCGGGAGTCACAGATACGCAGTATTTT
D: TRBD1; V: TRBV27; J: TRBJ2-2; size: .; CDR3: CASSLLGQGRNTGELFF; DNA: TGTGCCAGCAGTTTATTAGGACAGGGCCGCAACACCGGGGAGCTGTTTTTT
D: TRBD1; V: TRBV19; J: TRBJ2-2; size: .; CDR3: CASSSTGATGELFF; DNA: TGTGCCAGTAGTAGCACAGGGGCCACCGGGGAGCTGTTTTTT
D: TRBD1; V: TRBV6-1; J: TRBJ1-4; size: .; CDR3: CASSSGTVNEKLFF; DNA: TGTGCCAGCAGTTCCGGGACAGTAAATGAAAAACTGTTTTTT
D: .; V: TRBV19; J: TRBJ1-2; size: few; CDR3: CASRYILGYTF; DNA: TGTGCCAGTAGATACATCCTTGGCTACACCTTC
D: TRBD1; V: TRBV18; J: TRBJ1-2; size: .; CDR3: CASSLNPGQGNGYTF; DNA: TGTGCCAGCTCCCTAAACCCAGGACAGGGTAATGGCTACACCTTC
D: .; V: TRBV9; J: TRBJ2-7; size: few; CDR3: CASSVGVGSPYEQYF; DNA: TGTGCCAGCAGCGTAGGGGTGGGCAGCCCCTACGAGCAGTACTTC
D: .; V: TRBV5-5; J: TRBJ2-7; size: .; CDR3: CASSLAGTPVRVYF; DNA: TGTGCCAGCAGCTTGGCCGGGACTCCTGTCCGAGTGTACTTC